The next 15 T cell receptor beta chains were all read from a single sample in a study of blood T cell repertoires in COVID-19. TCRdb's copy holds only in-frame clones and misses some; the assay was immunoSEQ multiplex PCR. The data show 250,000 to 300,000 clones, with around nine tenths seen just once and less than 2% held by the top ten. The sequencing input was PBMCs or T cells enriched from blood (not recorded which). The receptors come from a woman aged 40 to 50 who had recovered from COVID-19.

This CDR3 reads CASSQGQGLFF. As DNA, the CDR3 is TGTGCCAGCAGCCAAGGGCAGGGGCTGTTTTTT. The gene calls are TRBV3-1 (or the pseudogene TRBV3-2) and TRBJ2-2, with D maybe TRBD1 (5 bases). Looked up from germline, CDR1 is LGHDT and CDR2 is YNNKEL (reference sequence). V was shortened by 1 base and J by 13 bases, with 7 bases between the two germline ends. The CDR3 length is 11 residues.

This chain connects TRBV4-3 to TRBJ1-2; 9 positions agree with TRBD1. Germline V lookup: CDR1 LGHNA, CDR2 YSLEER. With V trimmed by 1 base and J by 8 bases, 5 bases remained unmatched. CDR3 length: 14 residues. The CDR3 sequence is CASSQADRGYGYTF. CDR3 bases: TGCGCCAGCAGCCAAGCAGACAGGGGGTACGGCTACACCTTC.

The gene calls are TRBV5-5 and TRBJ2-7; tentative D call: TRBD2 (6 bases). In germline, CDR1 is SGHKS, CDR2 YYEKEE (reference sequence). V was clipped by 1 base and J by 1 base, with 18 bases between them. The CDR3 is 17 amino acids. The CDR3 DNA is TGTGCCAGCAGCTTGTACCGGTCGCGGGGAGATTCCTACGAGCAGTACTTC. It specifies CASSLYRSRGDSYEQYF.

The V call is TRBV7-9, the J call TRBJ2-1, with 7 bases matching TRBD2. The CDR3 contains 14 residues. CDR1 and CDR2 (germline): SEHNR, FQNEAQ (reference sequence). V trimming: 3 bases; J trimming: 6 bases; junction bases outside the gene matches: 5. The CDR3 reads CASSFALAGNEQFF. The CDR3 DNA follows: TGTGCCAGCAGCTTCGCTTTAGCGGGCAATGAGCAGTTCTTC. The variable domain in full, completed from reference TRBV7-9 and TRBJ2-1, reads DTGVSQNPRHKITKRGQNVTFRCDPISEHNRLYWYRQTLGQGPEFLTYFQNEAQLEKSRLLSDRFSAERPKGSFSTLEIQRTEQGDSAMYLCASSFALAGNEQFFGPGTRLTVL.

The V and J genes are TRBV28 and TRBJ1-5; tentatively, D is TRBD1 (5 bases). CDR1 is MDHEN and CDR2 is SYDVKM in the germline V gene. Deletions cut 6 bases from V and 0 bases from J, with 21 bases between. This CDR3 is built from 18 residues. The CDR3 sequence is CASSPIQGNILSNQPQHF. The CDR3 DNA reads TGTGCCAGCAGCCCAATTCAGGGAAACATTCTTAGCAATCAGCCCCAGCATTTT.

The rearrangement uses TRBV5-5 and TRBJ2-7, with 11 bases lining up with TRBD2. Germline V gives CDR1 SGHKS, CDR2 YYEKEE (reference sequence). V was clipped by 4 bases and J by 0 bases; unmatched bases: 6. The CDR3 runs 16 residues. This CDR3 is CASSHAGTSGSYEQYF. The CDR3 nucleotides are TGTGCCAGCAGCCACGCCGGGACTAGCGGCTCCTACGAGCAGTACTTC.

The genes are TRBV6-5 and TRBJ1-4; no reliable D call. The CDR3 is 12 amino acids. Germline V lookup: CDR1 MNHEY, CDR2 SVGAGI. Trimming shortened V by 8 bases and J by 7 bases, and 11 bases separated the two germline ends. CDR3 in DNA: TGTGCCAGCGGGTACCGGGGTGAAAAACTGTTTTTT. Translated, it gives CASGYRGEKLFF.

There are a few counts of this clone. The gene calls are TRBV19 and TRBJ1-2; TRBD1 matches 7 bases. The CDR3 spans 15 residues. Germline CDR1 is LNHDA and CDR2 is SQIVND (reference sequence). With V trimmed by 3 bases and J by 0 bases, 4 bases remained unmatched. The CDR3 sequence: CASSMDRFSNYGYTF. In DNA form, the CDR3 reads TGTGCCAGTAGTATGGACAGGTTTTCTAACTATGGCTACACCTTC. The entire variable domain, with the rest obtained from reference TRBV19 and TRBJ1-2, is as follows: DGGITQSPKYLFRKEGQNVTLSCEQNLNHDAMYWYRQDPGQGLRLIYYSQIVNDFQKGDIAEGYSVSREKKESFPLTVTSAQKNPTAFYLCASSMDRFSNYGYTFGSGTRLTVV.

This clone was recorded only once. The chain carries TRBV9 and TRBJ2-1, with a weak D call TRBD1 (6 bases). This CDR3 is built from 13 residues. V lost 1 base and J 10 bases, leaving 12 bases between the germline ends. From germline, CDR1 is SGDLS and CDR2 YYNGEE. CDR3 sequence (DNA): TGTGCCAGCAGCGTATACTACACAGGGGAGCAGTTCTTC. Translation: CASSVYYTGEQFF.

The chain employs TRBV7-2 and TRBJ1-6; 7 bases are shared with TRBD1. V shed 2 bases, J shed 14 bases, and the junction held 9 bases outside the gene matches. The germline V gene encodes CDR1 SGHTA and CDR2 FQGNSA. The CDR3 contains 14 residues. Written as DNA, the CDR3 is TGTGCCAGCAGCTTACGGTCACAGGGGACCACCCTCCACTTT. Encoded protein: CASSLRSQGTTLHF.

As for this clone: The same CDR3 also results from other DNA sequences found in this sample. This chain uses TRBV18 with TRBJ2-5; D remains unclear. The length of the CDR3 is 13 residues. Germline-derived CDR1 and CDR2 are KGHSH and LQKENI. Trimming pared 6 bases from V and 2 bases from J, leaving 10 bases between. CDR3 nucleotides: TGTGCCAGCTCGGCAGGAAATCAAGAGACCCAGTACTTC. Protein sequence: CASSAGNQETQYF.

V and J are TRBV18 and TRBJ1-3; D is uncertain. Per the germline V gene, CDR1 is KGHSH and CDR2 is LQKENI. This CDR3 has 15 amino acids. V gave up 2 bases and J gave up 4 bases, with 12 bases separating them. The DNA of the CDR3 is TGTGCCAGCTCACCAAAGGAACTAGGGGGAAACACCATATATTTT. This gives the protein CASSPKELGGNTIYF.

The rearrangement uses TRBV18 and TRBJ1-4; 7 positions match TRBD1. V lost 4 bases and J lost 7; bases outside the gene matches: 6. The CDR3 is 14 amino acids. From germline, CDR1 is KGHSH and CDR2 LQKENI. The DNA for the CDR3 is TGTGCCAGCTCACGAGAGGGGGCGAGTGAAAAACTGTTTTTT. Its translation: CASSREGASEKLFF.

This clone was seen a handful of times. The chain is built from TRBV11-2 and TRBJ1-5; the D is unclear. The CDR3 has 15 residues. The V gene lost 6 bases and the J gene lost 4 bases, with 16 bases spanning the gap. Germline CDR1 SGHAT, CDR2 FQNNGV. This CDR3 is CASRKSRGGNQPQHF. The CDR3 DNA is TGTGCCAGCAGGAAAAGCCGGGGAGGGAATCAGCCCCAGCATTTT.

This chain links TRBV3-1 (or the pseudogene TRBV3-2) with TRBJ1-1; TRBD1 matches 7 bases. V lost 4 bases, J lost 1 base, and 6 bases stayed unmatched. CDR1 LGHDT and CDR2 YNNKEL come from the germline V gene (reference sequence). CDR3 length: 15 residues. CDR3 DNA: TGTGCCAGCAGCCTGTCGACAGGGAGGAACACTGAAGCTTTCTTT. It codes for CASSLSTGRNTEAFF.